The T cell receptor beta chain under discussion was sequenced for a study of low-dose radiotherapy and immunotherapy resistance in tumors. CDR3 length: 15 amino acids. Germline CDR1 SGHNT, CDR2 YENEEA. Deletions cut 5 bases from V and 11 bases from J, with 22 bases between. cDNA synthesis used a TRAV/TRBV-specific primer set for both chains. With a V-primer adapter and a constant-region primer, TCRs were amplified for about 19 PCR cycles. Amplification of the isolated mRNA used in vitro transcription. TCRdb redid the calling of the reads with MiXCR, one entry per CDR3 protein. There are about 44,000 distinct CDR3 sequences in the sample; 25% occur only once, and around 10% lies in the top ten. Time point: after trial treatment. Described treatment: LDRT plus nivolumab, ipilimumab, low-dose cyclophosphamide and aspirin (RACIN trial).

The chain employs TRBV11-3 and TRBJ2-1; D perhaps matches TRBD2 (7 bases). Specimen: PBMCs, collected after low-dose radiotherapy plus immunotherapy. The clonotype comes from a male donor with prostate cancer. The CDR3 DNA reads TGTGCCAGCAGCCAAGGGGGGGCCTCGGGGGATAAGCAGTTCTTC. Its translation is CASSQGGASGDKQFF.